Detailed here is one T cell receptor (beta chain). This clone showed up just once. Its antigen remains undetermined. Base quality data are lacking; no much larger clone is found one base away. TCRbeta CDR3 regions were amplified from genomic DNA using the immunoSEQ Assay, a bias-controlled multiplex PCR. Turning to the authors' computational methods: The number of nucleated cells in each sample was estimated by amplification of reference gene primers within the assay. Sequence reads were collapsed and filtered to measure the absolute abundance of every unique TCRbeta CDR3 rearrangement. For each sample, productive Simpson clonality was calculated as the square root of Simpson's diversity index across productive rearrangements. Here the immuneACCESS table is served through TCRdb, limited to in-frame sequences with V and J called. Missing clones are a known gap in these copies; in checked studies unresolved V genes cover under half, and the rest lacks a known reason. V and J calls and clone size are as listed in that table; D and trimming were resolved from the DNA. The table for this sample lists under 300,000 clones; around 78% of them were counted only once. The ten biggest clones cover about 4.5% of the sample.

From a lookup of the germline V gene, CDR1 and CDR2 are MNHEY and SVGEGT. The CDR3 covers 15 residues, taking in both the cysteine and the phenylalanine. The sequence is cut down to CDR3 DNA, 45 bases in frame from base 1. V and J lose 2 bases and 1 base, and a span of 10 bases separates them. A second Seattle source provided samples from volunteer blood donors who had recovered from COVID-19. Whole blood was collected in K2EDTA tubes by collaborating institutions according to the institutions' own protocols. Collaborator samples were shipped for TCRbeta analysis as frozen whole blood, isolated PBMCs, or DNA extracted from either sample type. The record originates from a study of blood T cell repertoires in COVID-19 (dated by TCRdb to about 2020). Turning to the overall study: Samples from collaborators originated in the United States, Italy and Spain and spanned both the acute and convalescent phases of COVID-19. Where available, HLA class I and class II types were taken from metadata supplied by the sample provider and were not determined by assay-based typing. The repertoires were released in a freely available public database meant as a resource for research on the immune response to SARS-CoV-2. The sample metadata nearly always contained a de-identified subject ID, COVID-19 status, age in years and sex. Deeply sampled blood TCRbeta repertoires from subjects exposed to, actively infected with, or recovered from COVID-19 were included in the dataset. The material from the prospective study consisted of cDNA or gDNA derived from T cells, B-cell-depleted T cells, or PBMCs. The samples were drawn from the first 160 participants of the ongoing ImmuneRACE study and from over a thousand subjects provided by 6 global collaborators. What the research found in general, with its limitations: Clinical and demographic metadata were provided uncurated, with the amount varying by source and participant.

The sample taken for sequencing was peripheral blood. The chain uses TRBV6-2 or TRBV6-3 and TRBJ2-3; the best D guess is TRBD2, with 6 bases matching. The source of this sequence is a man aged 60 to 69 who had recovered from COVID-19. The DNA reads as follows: TGTGCCAGCAGTTACCTCCAGCGGGGCACAGATACGCAGTATTTT. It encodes CASSYLQRGTDTQYF.